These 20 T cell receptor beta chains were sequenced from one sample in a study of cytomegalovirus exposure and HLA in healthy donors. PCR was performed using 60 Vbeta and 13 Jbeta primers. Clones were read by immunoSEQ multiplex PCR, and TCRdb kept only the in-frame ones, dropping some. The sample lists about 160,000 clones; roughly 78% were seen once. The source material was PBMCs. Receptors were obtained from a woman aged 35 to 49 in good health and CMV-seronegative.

The CDR3 reads CASTPTGNTDTQYF. In DNA, the CDR3 is TGCGCCAGCACGCCGACAGGGAACACAGATACGCAGTATTTT. The rearrangement joins TRBV5-1 to TRBJ2-3; 7 nucleotides agree with TRBD1. The CDR3 extends over 14 amino acids. The germline V gene has CDR1 SGHRS and CDR2 YFSETQ. V was clipped by 6 bases and J by 2 bases; unmatched bases: 6.

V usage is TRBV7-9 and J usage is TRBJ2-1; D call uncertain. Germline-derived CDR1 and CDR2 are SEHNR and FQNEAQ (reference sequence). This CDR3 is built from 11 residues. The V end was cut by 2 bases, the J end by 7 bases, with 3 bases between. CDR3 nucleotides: TGTGCCAGCAGCTTATCTAATGAGCAGTTCTTC. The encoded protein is CASSLSNEQFF.

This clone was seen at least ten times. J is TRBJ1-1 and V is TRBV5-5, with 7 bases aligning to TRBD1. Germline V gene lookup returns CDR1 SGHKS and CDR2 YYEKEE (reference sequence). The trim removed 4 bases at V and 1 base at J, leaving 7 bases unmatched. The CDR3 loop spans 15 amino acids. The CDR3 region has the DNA TGTGCCAGCAGCCTCTGGGACAGTTCGAACACTGAAGCTTTCTTT. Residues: CASSLWDSSNTEAFF. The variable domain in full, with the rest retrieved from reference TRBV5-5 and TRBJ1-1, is DAGVTQSPTHLIKTRGQQVTLRCSPISGHKSVSWYQQVLGQGPQFIFQYYEKEERGRGNFPDRFSARQFPNYSSELNVNALLLGDSALYLCASSLWDSSNTEAFFGQGTRLTVV.

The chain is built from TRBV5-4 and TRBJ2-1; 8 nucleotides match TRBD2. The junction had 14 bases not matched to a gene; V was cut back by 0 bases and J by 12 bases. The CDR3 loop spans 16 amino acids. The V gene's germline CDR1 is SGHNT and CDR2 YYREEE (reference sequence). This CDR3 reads CASSLGPVRGAQGQFF. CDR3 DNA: TGTGCCAGCAGCTTGGGGCCCGTGCGGGGGGCCCAAGGGCAGTTCTTC.

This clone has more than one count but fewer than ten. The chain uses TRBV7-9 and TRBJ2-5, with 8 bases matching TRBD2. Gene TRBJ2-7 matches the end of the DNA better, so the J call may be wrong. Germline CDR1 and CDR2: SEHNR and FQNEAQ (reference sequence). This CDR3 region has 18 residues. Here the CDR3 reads CASSLGRRGREGSYEQYF. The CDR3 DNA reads TGTGCCAGCAGCTTGGGAAGGCGGGGACGGGAGGGCTCCTACGAGCAGTACTTC.

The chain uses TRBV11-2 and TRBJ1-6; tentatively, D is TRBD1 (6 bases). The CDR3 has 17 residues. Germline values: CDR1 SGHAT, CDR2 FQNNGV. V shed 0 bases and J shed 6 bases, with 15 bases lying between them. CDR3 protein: CASSLDSRGRVNSPLHF. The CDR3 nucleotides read TGTGCCAGCAGCTTAGATAGCAGGGGTAGGGTTAATTCACCCCTCCACTTT.

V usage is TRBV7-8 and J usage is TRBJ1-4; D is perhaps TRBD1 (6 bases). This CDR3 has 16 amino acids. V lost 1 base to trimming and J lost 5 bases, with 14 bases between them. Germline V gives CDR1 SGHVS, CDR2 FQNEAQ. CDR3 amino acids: CASSLERYGTNEKLFF. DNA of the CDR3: TGTGCCAGCAGCTTAGAGCGGTATGGGACAAATGAAAAACTGTTTTTT.

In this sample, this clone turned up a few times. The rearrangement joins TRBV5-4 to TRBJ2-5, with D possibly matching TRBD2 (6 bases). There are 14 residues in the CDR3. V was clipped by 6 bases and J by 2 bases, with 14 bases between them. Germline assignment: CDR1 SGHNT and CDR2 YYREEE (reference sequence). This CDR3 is CASTKDGRQETQYF. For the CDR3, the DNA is TGTGCCAGCACCAAGGACGGGAGACAAGAGACCCAGTACTTC.

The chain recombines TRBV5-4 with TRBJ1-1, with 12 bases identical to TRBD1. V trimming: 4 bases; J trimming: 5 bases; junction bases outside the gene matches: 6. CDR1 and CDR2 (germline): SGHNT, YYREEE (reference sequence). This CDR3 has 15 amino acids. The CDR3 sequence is CASSAPGQGATEAFF. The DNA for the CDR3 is TGTGCCAGCAGCGCACCGGGACAGGGGGCTACTGAAGCTTTCTTT. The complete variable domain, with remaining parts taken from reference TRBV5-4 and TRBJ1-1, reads ETGVTQSPTHLIKTRGQQVTLRCSSQSGHNTVSWYQQALGQGPQFIFQYYREEENGRGNFPPRFSGLQFPNYSSELNVNALELDDSALYLCASSAPGQGATEAFFGQGTRLTVV.

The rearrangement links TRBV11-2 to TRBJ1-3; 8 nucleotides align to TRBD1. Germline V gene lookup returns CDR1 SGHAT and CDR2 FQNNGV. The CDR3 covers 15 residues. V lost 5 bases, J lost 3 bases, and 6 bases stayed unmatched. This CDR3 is CASSEQTGDGNTIYF. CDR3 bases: TGTGCCAGCAGCGAACAGACAGGGGATGGAAACACCATATATTTT.

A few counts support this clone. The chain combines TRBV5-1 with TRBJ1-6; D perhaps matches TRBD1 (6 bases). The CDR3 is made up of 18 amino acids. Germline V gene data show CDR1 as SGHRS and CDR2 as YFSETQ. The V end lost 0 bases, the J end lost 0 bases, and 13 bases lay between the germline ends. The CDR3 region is CASSLAGTTSSYNSPLHF. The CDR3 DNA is TGCGCCAGCAGCTTGGCTGGGACAACGAGCTCCTATAATTCACCCCTCCACTTT. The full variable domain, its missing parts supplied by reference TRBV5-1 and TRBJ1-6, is KAGVTQTPRYLIKTRGQQVTLSCSPISGHRSVSWYQQTPGQGLQFLFEYFSETQRNKGNFPGRFSGRQFSNSRSEMNVSTLELGDSALYLCASSLAGTTSSYNSPLHFGNGTRLTVT.

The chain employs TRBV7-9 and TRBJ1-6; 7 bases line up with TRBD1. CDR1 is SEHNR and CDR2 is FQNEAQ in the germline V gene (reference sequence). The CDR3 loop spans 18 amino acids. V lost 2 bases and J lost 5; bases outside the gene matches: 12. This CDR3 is CASSLSSDLGTDNSPLHF. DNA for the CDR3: TGTGCCAGCAGCTTAAGTTCGGATCTAGGGACAGATAATTCACCCCTCCACTTT.

This CDR3 is CSVGPPSGVLDTQYF. Written as DNA, the CDR3 is TGCAGCGTTGGACCCCCTAGCGGTGTGCTAGATACGCAGTATTTT. This chain links TRBV29-1 with TRBJ2-3, with 7 nucleotides matching TRBD2. Per germline, CDR1 SQVTM and CDR2 ANQGSEA. The trim removed 4 bases at V and 5 bases at J, leaving 12 bases unmatched. This CDR3 has 15 residues.

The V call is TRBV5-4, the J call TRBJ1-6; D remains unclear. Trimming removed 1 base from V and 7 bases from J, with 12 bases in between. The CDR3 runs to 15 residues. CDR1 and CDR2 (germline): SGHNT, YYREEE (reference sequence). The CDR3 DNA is TGTGCCAGCAGCTTGCGAGGCCAGAGCAATTCACCCCTCCACTTT. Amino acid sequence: CASSLRGQSNSPLHF.

The CDR3 nucleotides read TGTGCCAGCAGCGGGGGGGAGACCCAGTACTTC. It encodes CASSGGETQYF. This chain connects TRBV5-6 to TRBJ2-5; tentatively, D is TRBD2 (6 bases). V gave up 4 bases and J gave up 5 bases, with 6 bases separating them. The CDR3 has 11 amino acids. Germline CDR1 is SGHDT and CDR2 is YYEEEE.

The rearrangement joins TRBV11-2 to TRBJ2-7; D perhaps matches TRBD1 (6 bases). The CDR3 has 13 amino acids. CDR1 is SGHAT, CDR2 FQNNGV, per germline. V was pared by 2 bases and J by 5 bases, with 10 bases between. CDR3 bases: TGTGCCAGCAGCTTACATGCAGGGGACGAGCAGTACTTC. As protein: CASSLHAGDEQYF.

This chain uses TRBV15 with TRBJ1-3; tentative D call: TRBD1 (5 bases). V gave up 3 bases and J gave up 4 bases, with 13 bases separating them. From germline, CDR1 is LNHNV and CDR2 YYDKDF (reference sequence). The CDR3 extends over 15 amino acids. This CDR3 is CATSSGRTPGNTIYF. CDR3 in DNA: TGTGCCACCAGCAGTGGTAGGACACCAGGAAACACCATATATTTT.

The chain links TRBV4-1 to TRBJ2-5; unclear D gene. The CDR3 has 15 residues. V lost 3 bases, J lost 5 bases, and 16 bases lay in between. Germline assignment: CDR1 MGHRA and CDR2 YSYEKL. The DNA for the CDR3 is TGCGCCAGCAGCCACCTCGGTGGCGGTGGGGAGACCCAGTACTTC. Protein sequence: CASSHLGGGGETQYF.

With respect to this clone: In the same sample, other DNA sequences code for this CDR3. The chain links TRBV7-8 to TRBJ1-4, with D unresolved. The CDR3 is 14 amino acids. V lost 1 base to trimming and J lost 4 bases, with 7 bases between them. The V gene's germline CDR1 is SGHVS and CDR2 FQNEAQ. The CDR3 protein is CASSLGRSNEKLFF. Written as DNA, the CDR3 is TGTGCCAGCAGCTTAGGACGGAGTAATGAAAAACTGTTTTTT.

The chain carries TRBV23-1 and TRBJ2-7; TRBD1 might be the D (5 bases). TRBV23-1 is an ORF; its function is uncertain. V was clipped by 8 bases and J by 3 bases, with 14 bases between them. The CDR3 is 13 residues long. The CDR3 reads CASGRSRVYEQYF. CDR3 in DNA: TGCGCCAGCGGACGGAGCAGGGTCTACGAGCAGTACTTC.